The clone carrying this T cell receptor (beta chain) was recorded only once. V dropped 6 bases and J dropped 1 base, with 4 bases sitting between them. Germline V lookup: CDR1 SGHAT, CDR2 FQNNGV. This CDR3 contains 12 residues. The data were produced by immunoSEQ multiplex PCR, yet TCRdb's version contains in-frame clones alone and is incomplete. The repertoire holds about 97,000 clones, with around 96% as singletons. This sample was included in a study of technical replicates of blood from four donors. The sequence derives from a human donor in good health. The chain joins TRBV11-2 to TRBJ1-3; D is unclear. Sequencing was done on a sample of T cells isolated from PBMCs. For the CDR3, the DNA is TGTGCCAGCAGTCCTTCTGGAAACACCATATATTTT. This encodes CASSPSGNTIYF.